Reported below is one T cell receptor (beta chain). Germline trimming cut 3 bases from V and 5 bases from J; bases unmatched to any gene: 5. Germline CDR1 reads SGHAT; CDR2 reads FQNNGV. The CDR3 is 15 residues long. The data were taken from a study of technical replicates of blood from a few donors. Libraries were prepared by immunoSEQ multiplex PCR; TCRdb keeps only in-frame clonotypes and omits some of them. The sample has about 70,000 clones; over 85% are singletons. V and J are TRBV11-2 and TRBJ2-5; 11 bases fit TRBD2. The clonotype comes from a human donor in good health. The sequencing sample was made of T cells isolated from PBMCs. The CDR3 DNA reads TGTGCCAGCAGCTTCTTAGCGGGAGGGGGGGAGACCCAGTACTTC. It codes for CASSFLAGGGETQYF.